The clone carrying this T cell receptor beta chain was observed a single time. Its antigen is as yet unknown. These data originate in a study of T cell responses to AZD1222 COVID-19 vaccine. Overall study findings and caveats: The donor cohort was predominantly white British with a female majority, and clonal diversity may have been underestimated. Without day 14 samples, only post-peak T cell repertoires were studied. An increase in Spike-specific TCR breadth and depth was observed after two AZD1222 doses. Baseline seropositives among AZD1222 recipients totaled only five or six.

The CDR3 spans 15 residues. With 2 bases clipped from V and 7 bases from J, the junction kept 3 bases outside the gene matches. Germline CDR1 and CDR2: SGHAT and FQNNGV. Clones were read by immunoSEQ multiplex PCR, and TCRdb kept only the in-frame ones, dropping some. Of about 120,000 clones in the sample, roughly nine tenths were seen once. Material: peripheral blood, obtained on day 0 of AZD1222 vaccination. V and J are TRBV11-2 and TRBJ1-4, with 11 bases aligning to TRBD1. This clonotype was sampled from an adult in good health. The CDR3 DNA follows: TGTGCCAGCAGCTTACAGGGGACAGGGGGTGAAAAACTGTTTTTT. Translating it yields CASSLQGTGGEKLFF.